The clone carrying this TCR beta chain turned up a few times. Its antigen is undetermined. This specimen belongs to a study of T cell repertoires in cytomegalovirus infection. Study information: Used in the study were CMV epitopes, some recently identified and HLA-C-restricted, others well-studied and HLA-B-restricted.

Each CDR3 protein gets one entry after TCRdb re-called the reads with MiXCR. The data show roughly 730,000 distinct CDR3 sequences, with about 30% seen just once and about 20% held by the top ten. Whole-study results and caveats: The ex vivo response was dominated by HLA-C-restricted CMV-specific TCR beta clonotypes.

This clonotype was obtained from a human donor in good health (CMV status not recorded). Some clones in this sample may be carry-over from other donors' samples. Source: cultured PBMCs, taken from culture after CMV antigen stimulation.

The CDR3 region is CASSQGQPNQPQHF. CDR3 bases: TGTGCCAGCAGTCAAGGACAGCCCAATCAGCCCCAGCATTTT. V usage is TRBV28 and J usage is TRBJ1-5; D is possibly TRBD1 (6 bases). The CDR3 has 14 amino acids. In germline, CDR1 is MDHEN, CDR2 SYDVKM. Trimming shortened V by 5 bases and J by 3 bases, and 11 bases separated the two germline ends.